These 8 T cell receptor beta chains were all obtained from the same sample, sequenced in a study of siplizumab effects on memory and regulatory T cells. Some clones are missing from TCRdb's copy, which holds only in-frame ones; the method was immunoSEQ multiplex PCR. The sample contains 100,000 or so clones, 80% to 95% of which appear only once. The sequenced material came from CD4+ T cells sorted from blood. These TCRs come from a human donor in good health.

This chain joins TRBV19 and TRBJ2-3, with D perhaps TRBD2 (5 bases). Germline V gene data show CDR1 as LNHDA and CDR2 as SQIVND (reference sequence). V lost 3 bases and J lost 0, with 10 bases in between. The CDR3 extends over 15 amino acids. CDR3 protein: CASSMGGSSTDTQYF. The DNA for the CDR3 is TGTGCCAGTAGTATGGGTGGGAGCAGCACAGATACGCAGTATTTT.

The CDR3 region has the DNA TGTGCCAGCAGCCTAAACAATGAGCAGTTCTTC. Translation gives CASSLNNEQFF. The V gene is TRBV11-2, the J gene TRBJ2-1; D is undetermined. V was clipped by 5 bases and J by 5 bases, with 4 bases between them. CDR1 and CDR2 from the germline V gene are SGHAT and FQNNGV. The CDR3 runs 11 residues.

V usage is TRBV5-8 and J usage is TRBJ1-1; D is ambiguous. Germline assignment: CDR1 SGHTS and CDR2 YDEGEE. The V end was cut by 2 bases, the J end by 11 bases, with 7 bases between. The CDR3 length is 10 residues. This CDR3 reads CASSFRGAFF. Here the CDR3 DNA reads TGTGCCAGCAGCTTTCGAGGGGCTTTCTTT.

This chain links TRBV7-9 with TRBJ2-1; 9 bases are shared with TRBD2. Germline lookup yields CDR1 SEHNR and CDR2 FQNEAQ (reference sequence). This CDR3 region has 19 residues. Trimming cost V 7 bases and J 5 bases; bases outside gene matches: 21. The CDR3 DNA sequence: TGTGCCAGCAACCGATCCCCCTTTGTGGAGCGGGAGGTTGACAATGAGCAGTTCTTC. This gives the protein CASNRSPFVEREVDNEQFF.

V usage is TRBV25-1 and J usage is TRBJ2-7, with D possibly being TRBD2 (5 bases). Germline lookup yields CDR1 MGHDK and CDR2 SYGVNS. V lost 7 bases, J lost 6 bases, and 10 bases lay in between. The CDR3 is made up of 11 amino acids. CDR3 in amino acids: CASNLGSEQYF. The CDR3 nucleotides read TGTGCCAGCAATCTTGGGAGCGAGCAGTACTTC.

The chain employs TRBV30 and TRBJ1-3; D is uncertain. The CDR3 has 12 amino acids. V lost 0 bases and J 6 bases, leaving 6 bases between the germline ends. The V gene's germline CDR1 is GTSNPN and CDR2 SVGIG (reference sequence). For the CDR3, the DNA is TGTGCCTGGAGTGTTGTAAAAAACACCATATATTTT. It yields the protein CAWSVVKNTIYF.

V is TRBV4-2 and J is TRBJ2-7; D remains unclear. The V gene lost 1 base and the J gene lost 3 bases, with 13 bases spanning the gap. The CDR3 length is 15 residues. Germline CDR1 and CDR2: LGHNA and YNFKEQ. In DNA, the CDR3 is TGTGCCAGCAGCCAAGGACACGGCCTCAACTACGAGCAGTACTTC. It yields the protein CASSQGHGLNYEQYF.

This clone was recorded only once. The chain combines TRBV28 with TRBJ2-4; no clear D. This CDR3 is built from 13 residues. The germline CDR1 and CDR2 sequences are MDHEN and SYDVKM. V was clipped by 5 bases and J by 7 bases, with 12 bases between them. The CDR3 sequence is CASSPSSGNIQYF. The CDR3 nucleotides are TGTGCCAGCAGTCCAAGCTCCGGGAACATTCAGTACTTC.